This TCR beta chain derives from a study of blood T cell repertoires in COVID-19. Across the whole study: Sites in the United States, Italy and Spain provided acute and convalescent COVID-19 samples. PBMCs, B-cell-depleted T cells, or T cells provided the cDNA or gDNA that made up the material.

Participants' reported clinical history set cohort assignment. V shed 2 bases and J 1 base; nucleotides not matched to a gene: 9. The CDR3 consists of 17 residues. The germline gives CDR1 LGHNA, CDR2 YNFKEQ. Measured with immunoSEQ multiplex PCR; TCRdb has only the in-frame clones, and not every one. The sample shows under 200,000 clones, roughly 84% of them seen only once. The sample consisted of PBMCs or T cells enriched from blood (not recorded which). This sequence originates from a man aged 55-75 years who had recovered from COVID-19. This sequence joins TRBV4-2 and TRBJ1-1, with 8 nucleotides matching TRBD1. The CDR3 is CASSQPRTGRANTEAFF. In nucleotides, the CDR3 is TGTGCCAGCAGCCAACCCCGGACAGGGCGTGCGAACACTGAAGCTTTCTTT.